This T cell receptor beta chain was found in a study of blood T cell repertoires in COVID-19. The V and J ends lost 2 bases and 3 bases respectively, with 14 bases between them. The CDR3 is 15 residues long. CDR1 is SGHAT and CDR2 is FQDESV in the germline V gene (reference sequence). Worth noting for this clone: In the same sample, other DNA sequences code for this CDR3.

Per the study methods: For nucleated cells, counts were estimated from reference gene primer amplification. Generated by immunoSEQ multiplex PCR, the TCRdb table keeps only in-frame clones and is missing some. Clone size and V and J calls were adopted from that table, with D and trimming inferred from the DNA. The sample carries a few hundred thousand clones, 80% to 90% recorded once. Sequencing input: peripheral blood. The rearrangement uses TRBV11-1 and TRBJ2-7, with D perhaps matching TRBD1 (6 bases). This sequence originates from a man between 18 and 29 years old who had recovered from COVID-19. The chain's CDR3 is CASSLRQGSYYEQYF. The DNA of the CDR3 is TGTGCCAGCAGCTTAAGGCAGGGGTCCTACTACGAGCAGTACTTC.